Listed below are T cell receptor beta chains from one sample, sequenced in a study of T-cell memory formation after mild COVID-19. In TCRdb, the 5' RACE reads were re-called with MiXCR into one record per CDR3 protein. The data hold some 160,000 distinct CDR3 sequences, with around a third observed a single time. Sequencing was carried out using PBMCs or a T cell subset sorted from them (not recorded which). The receptor set was obtained from an adult woman who had mild COVID-19 (a few samples of this study predate the infection). Cell type and time point are not known. CDR3s include the opening cysteine and the closing phenylalanine or tryptophan.

V gene,J gene,CDR3 protein
TRBV20-1,TRBJ1-1,CSARRGDANTEAFF
TRBV20-1,TRBJ2-7,CSAARDSTYEQYF
TRBV4-1,TRBJ2-1,CASSQVDSRSYNEQFF
TRBV29-1,TRBJ2-5,CSVDLPQLAYLETQYF
TRBV10-3,TRBJ1-3,CAISDDTGQGFISSGNTIYF
TRBV21-1,TRBJ2-7,CASSKGTSFYEQYF
TRBV7-8,TRBJ1-1,CASSLVRTGISEAFF
TRBV6-1,TRBJ1-5,CASSGGEGFHSNQPQHF
TRBV20-1,TRBJ1-2,CSARGPSVGYTF
TRBV7-3,TRBJ1-1,CASSLHGQGNTEAFF